This TCR beta chain was found in a study of shared clonotypes between healthy human individuals. The wider study: Aged 18 to 49, the donors were two women and a few men.

Note on this clone: What it recognizes is unknown.

The input for sorted-subset replicate PCRs was about 200 ng DNA, 30,000 or so T cell genomes. Here immunoSEQ multiplex PCR was the method, and the copy in TCRdb shows in-frame clones only, minus some. The table lists about 2.2 million clones, around 93% of them singletons. Study-wide results and caveats: In several donors, around 5.5% of naive CD4 clonotypes appeared in common.

Selected positively for CCR7 and CD45RO-negative, naive CD8 cells excluded terminally differentiated effector memory CD45RA+ cells. HIV-negative, healthy adults without recent acute infections or vaccinations were the donors. CDR1 is WSHSY, CDR2 SAAADI, per germline. The CDR3 sequence is 15 residues long. Trimming removed 3 bases at V and 1 base at J, with 11 bases between. This chain uses TRBV10-2 with TRBJ2-3; D perhaps matches TRBD1 (7 bases). The receptor was derived from a young man in good health. Some clones in this sample may be carry-over from other donors' samples. Sequenced input: naive CD8+ T cells from PBMCs. In DNA, the CDR3 is TGCGCCAGCAGTGATTGGAGGGGGCGCACAGATACGCAGTATTTT. It translates to CASSDWRGRTDTQYF.